The rows below give T cell receptor beta chains drawn from one sample of a study of blood T cell repertoires in COVID-19. Generated by immunoSEQ multiplex PCR, the TCRdb table keeps only in-frame clones and is missing some. The sample includes about 160,000 clones, 80% to 90% of them seen just once. Sequencing was carried out using peripheral blood. These receptors all come from a man aged 65-85 years with acute or convalescent COVID-19. Both conserved end residues are part of each CDR3. The D gene is left open where the match is weak. The size of a clone is reported for some rows only, either as once, few or many, or as a class for expanded clones.

CDR3aa: CASSLGRTGWGNTIYF
CDR3nt: TGTGCCAGCAGCTTAGGGAGGACAGGGTGGGGAAACACCATATATTTT
j_gene: TRBJ1-3
abundance: few
d_gene: TRBD1
v_gene: TRBV7-2

CDR3aa: CASSFSGRVSTDTQYF
CDR3nt: TGTGCCAGCAGTTTTAGCGGGAGGGTCAGCACAGATACGCAGTATTTT
j_gene: TRBJ2-3
abundance: -
d_gene: TRBD2
v_gene: TRBV27

CDR3aa: CASSYSGTTSGNTIYF
CDR3nt: TGTGCCAGCAGTTACTCGGGGACAACCTCTGGAAACACCATATATTTT
j_gene: TRBJ1-3
abundance: -
d_gene: -
v_gene: TRBV6-5

CDR3aa: CASSIYSGRGTYNEQFF
CDR3nt: TGTGCCAGCAGCATCTATAGCGGGAGGGGGACGTACAATGAGCAGTTCTTC
j_gene: TRBJ2-1
abundance: -
d_gene: -
v_gene: TRBV21-1

CDR3aa: CASSLGSALAVYEQYF
CDR3nt: TGTGCCAGCAGCTTAGGGTCGGCACTAGCAGTCTACGAGCAGTACTTC
j_gene: TRBJ2-7
abundance: -
d_gene: -
v_gene: TRBV11-2

CDR3aa: CASSILRQGNTEAFF
CDR3nt: TGTGCCAGCAGCATCCTCAGACAGGGGAACACTGAAGCTTTCTTT
j_gene: TRBJ1-1
abundance: -
d_gene: TRBD1
v_gene: TRBV7-9

CDR3aa: CASSLLFGGGHYEQYF
CDR3nt: TGTGCCAGCTCACTTCTCTTCGGAGGAGGGCACTACGAGCAGTACTTC
j_gene: TRBJ2-7
abundance: -
d_gene: -
v_gene: TRBV18

CDR3aa: CASSPLPSEYEQYF
CDR3nt: TGTGCCAGCTCACCACTCCCTAGCGAGTACGAGCAGTACTTC
j_gene: TRBJ2-7
abundance: -
d_gene: -
v_gene: TRBV18

CDR3aa: CASSLSGQGNYGYTF
CDR3nt: TGTGCCAGCAGCTTATCGGGACAGGGGAACTATGGCTACACCTTC
j_gene: TRBJ1-2
abundance: -
d_gene: TRBD1
v_gene: TRBV7-3

CDR3aa: CASSSLPGQFSAGGYTQYF
CDR3nt: TGTGCCAGCAGCTCTTTACCGGGACAGTTCTCAGCGGGAGGATATACGCAGTATTTT
j_gene: TRBJ2-3
abundance: -
d_gene: TRBD2
v_gene: TRBV7-6

CDR3aa: CATSDELSNQPQHF
CDR3nt: TGTGCCACCAGTGACGAGCTTAGCAATCAGCCCCAGCATTTT
j_gene: TRBJ1-5
abundance: -
d_gene: -
v_gene: TRBV24-1